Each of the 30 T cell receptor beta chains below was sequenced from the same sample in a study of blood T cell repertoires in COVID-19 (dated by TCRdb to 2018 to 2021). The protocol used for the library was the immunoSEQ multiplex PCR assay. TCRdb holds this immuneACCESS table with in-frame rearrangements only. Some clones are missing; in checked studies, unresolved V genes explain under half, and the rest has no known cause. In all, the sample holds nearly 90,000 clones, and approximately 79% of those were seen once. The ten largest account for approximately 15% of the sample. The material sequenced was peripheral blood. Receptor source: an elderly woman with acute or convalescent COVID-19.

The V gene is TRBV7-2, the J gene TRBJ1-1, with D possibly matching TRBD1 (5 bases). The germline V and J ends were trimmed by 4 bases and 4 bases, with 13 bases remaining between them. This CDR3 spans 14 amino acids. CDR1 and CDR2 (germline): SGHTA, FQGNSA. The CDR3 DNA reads TGTGCCAGCAGCTCTGGGACTCTCGTCACTGAAGCTTTCTTT. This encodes CASSSGTLVTEAFF.

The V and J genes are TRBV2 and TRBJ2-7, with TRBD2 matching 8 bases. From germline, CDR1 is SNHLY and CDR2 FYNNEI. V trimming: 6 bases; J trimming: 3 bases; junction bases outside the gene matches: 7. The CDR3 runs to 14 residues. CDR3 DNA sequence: TGTGCCAGCAGGGTTAGCGGGGACTTCTACGAGCAGTACTTC. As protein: CASRVSGDFYEQYF.

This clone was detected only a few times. This chain's CDR3 is CASSSGQVDSEQYF. Written as DNA, the CDR3 is TGTGCCAGCAGCTCCGGACAGGTAGACTCCGAGCAGTACTTC. The chain recombines TRBV7-6 with TRBJ2-7; 7 nucleotides align to TRBD1. The V and J ends lost 4 bases and 6 bases, in that order; junction bases with no gene match: 9. CDR3 size: 14 residues. In germline, CDR1 is SGHVS, CDR2 FNYEAQ.

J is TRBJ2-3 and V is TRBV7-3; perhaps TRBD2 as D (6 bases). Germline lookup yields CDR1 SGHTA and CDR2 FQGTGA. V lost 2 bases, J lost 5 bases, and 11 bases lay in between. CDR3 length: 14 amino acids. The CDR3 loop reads CASSLGGAGDTQYF. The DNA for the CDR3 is TGTGCCAGCAGCTTAGGAGGGGCTGGAGATACGCAGTATTTT.

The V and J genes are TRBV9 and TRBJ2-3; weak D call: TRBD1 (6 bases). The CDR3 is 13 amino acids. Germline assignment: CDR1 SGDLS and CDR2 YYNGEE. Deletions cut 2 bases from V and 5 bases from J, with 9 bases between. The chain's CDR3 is CASSVGQLDTQYF. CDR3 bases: TGTGCCAGCAGCGTGGGACAACTAGATACGCAGTATTTT.

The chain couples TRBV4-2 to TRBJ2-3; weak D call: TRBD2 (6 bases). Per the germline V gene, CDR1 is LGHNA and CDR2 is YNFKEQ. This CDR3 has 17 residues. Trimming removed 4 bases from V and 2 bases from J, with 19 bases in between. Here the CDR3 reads CASSPELGGDYTDTQYF. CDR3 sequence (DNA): TGTGCCAGCAGCCCGGAACTTGGCGGGGATTACACAGATACGCAGTATTTT.

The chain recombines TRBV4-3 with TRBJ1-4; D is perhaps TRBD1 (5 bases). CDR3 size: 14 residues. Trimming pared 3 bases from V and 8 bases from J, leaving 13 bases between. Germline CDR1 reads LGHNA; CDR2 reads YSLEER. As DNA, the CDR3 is TGCGCCAGCAGCCAGGGGCAAAGGGTCGAAAAACTGTTTTTT. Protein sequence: CASSQGQRVEKLFF.

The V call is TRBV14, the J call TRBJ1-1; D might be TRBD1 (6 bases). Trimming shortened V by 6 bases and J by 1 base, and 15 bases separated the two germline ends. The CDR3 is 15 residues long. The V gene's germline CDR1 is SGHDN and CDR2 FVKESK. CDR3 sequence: CASRPSLDRNTEAFF. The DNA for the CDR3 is TGTGCCAGCAGACCCTCATTGGACAGGAACACTGAAGCTTTCTTT.

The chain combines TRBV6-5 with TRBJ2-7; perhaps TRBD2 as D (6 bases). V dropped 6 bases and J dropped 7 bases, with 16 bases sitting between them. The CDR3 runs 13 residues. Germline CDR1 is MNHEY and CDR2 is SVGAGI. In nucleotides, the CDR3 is TGTGCCAGCAGGCCCTCGGGGGTGGGTGAGCAGTACTTC. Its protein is CASRPSGVGEQYF.

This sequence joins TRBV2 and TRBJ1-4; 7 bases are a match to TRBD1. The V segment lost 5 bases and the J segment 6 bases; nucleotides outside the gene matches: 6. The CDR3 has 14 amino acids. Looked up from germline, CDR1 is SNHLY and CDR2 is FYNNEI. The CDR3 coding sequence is TGTGCCAGCAGTCAACAGGGGACGGATGAAAAACTGTTTTTT. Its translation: CASSQQGTDEKLFF.

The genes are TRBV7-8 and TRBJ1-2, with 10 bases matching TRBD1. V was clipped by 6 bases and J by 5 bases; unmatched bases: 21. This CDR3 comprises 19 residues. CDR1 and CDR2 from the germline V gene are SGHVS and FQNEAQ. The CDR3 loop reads CASSQSHYPGQGKNYGYTF. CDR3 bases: TGTGCCAGCAGTCAATCTCATTATCCGGGACAGGGGAAGAATTATGGCTACACCTTC.

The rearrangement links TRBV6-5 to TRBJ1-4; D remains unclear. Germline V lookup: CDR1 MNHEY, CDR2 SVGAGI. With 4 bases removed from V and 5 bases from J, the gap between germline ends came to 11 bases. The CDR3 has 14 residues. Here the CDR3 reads CASSSHAANEKLFF. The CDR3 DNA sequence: TGTGCCAGCAGTTCACACGCGGCAAATGAAAAACTGTTTTTT.

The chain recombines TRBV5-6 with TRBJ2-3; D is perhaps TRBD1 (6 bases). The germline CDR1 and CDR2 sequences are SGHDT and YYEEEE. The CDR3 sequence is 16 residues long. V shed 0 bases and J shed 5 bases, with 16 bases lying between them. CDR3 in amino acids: CASSLVGTGREDTQYF. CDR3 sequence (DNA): TGTGCCAGCAGCTTGGTCGGAACAGGGAGAGAAGATACGCAGTATTTT.

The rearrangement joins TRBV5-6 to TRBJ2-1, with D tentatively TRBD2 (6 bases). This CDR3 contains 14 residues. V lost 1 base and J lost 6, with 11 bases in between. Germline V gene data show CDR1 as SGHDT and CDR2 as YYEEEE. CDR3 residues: CASSLNRGFNEQFF. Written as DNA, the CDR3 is TGTGCCAGCAGCTTGAACCGGGGGTTCAATGAGCAGTTCTTC.

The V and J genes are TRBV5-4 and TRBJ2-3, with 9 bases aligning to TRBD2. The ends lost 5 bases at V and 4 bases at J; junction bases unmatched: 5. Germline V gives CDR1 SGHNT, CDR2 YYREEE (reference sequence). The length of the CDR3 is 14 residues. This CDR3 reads CASSGGGVADTQYF. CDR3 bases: TGTGCCAGCAGTGGCGGGGGGGTGGCAGATACGCAGTATTTT.

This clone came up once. CDR3 bases: TGTGCCAGCAGCTTCGCCTCGGGCACCGGGGAGCTGTTTTTT. The encoded protein is CASSFASGTGELFF. V usage is TRBV11-2 and J usage is TRBJ2-2; D is uncertain. Germline V gene sequence: CDR1 SGHAT, CDR2 FQNNGV. V lost 3 bases and J lost 4, with 9 bases in between. The length of the CDR3 is 14 residues.

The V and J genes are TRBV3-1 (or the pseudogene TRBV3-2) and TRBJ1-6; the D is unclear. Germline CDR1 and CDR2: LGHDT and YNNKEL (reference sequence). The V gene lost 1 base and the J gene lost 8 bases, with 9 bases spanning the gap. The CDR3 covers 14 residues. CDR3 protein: CASSQGTGDSPLHF. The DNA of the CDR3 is TGTGCCAGCAGCCAAGGGACTGGGGATTCACCCCTCCACTTT.

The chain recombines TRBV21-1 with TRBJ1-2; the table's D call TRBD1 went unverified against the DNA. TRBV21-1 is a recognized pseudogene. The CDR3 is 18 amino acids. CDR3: CASTTLPPRGRRVYGYTF. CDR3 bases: TGTGCCAGCACCACCCTCCCCCCCAGGGGGCGCAGGGTCTATGGCTACACCTTC.

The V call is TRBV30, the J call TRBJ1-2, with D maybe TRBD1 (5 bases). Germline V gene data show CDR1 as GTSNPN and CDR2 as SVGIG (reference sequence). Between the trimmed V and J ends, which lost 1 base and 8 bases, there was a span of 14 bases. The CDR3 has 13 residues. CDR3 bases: TGTGCCTGGAGTGAAGGGACTCCTGAAGGCTACACCTTC. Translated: CAWSEGTPEGYTF.

The CDR3 nucleotides read TGCAGTGCTAGTACAGGGGGCCTAACTAACTATGGCTACACCTTC. Protein sequence: CSASTGGLTNYGYTF. The chain is built from TRBV20-1 and TRBJ1-2; 9 bases align to TRBD1. V lost 3 bases to trimming and J lost 0 bases; unmatched junction nucleotides: 5. The CDR3 is 15 residues long. CDR1 and CDR2 from the germline V gene are DFQATT and SNEGSKA (reference sequence).

The CDR3 loop reads CASSFIPGLAGSSTDTQYF. The CDR3 DNA is TGCGCCAGCAGCTTTATTCCGGGACTAGCGGGATCCTCCACAGATACGCAGTATTTT. The genes are TRBV5-1 and TRBJ2-3; 13 bases line up with TRBD2. The CDR3 is 19 residues long. CDR1 and CDR2 from the germline V gene are SGHRS and YFSETQ. V was clipped by 2 bases and J by 2 bases; unmatched bases: 11.

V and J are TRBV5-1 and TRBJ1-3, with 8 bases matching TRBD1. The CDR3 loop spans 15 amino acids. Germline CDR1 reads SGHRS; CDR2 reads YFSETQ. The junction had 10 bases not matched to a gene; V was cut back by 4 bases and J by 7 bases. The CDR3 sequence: CASSPRQGQANTIYF. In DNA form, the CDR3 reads TGCGCCAGCAGCCCCCGACAGGGGCAGGCGAACACCATATATTTT.

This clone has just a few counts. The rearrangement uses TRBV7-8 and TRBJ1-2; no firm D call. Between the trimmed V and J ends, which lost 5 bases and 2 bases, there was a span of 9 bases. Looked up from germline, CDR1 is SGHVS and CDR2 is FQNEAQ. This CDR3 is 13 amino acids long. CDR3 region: CASSHPRNYGYTF. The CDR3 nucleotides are TGTGCCAGCAGCCATCCCAGGAACTATGGCTACACCTTC. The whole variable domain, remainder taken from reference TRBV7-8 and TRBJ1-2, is GAGVSQSPRYKVAKRGQDVALRCDPISGHVSLFWYQQALGQGPEFLTYFQNEAQLDKSGLPSDRFFAERPEGSVSTLKIQRTQQEDSAVYLCASSHPRNYGYTFGSGTRLTVV.

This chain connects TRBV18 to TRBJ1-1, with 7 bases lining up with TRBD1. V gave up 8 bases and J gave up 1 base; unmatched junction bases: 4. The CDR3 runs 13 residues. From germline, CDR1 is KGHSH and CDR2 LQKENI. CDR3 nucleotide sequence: TGTGCCAGCATCCGGGACAGGAACACTGAAGCTTTCTTT. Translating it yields CASIRDRNTEAFF.

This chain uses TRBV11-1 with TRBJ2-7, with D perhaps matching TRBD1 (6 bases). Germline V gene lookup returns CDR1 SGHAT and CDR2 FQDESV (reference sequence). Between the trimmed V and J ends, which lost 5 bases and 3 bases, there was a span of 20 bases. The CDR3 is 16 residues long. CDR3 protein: CASSPQGTQYSYEQYF. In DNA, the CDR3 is TGTGCCAGCAGCCCCCAGGGGACCCAGTACAGCTACGAGCAGTACTTC.

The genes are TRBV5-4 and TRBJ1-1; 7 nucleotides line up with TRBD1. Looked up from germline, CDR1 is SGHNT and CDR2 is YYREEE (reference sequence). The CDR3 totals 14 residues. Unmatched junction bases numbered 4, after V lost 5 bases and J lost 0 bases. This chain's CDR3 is CASSFDRVNTEAFF. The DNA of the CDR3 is TGTGCCAGCAGTTTCGACAGGGTGAACACTGAAGCTTTCTTT.

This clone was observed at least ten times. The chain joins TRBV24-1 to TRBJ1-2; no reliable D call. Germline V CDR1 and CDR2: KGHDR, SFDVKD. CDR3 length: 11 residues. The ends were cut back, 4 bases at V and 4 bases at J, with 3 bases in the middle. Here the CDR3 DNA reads TGTGCCACCAGTGACAGCTATGGCTACACCTTC. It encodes CATSDSYGYTF.

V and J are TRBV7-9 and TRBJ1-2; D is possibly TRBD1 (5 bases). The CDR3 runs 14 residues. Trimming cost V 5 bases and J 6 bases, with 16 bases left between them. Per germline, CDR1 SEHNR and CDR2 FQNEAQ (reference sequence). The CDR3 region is CASSPLLWGDGYTF. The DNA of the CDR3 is TGTGCCAGCAGCCCCCTGTTGTGGGGCGATGGCTACACCTTC.

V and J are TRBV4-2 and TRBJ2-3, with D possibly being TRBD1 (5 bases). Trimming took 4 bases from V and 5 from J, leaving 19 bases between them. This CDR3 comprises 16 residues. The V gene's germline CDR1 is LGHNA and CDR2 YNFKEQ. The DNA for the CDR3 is TGTGCCAGCAGCCCCTCGGGCCTTCCAGGACAAGATACGCAGTATTTT. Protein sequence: CASSPSGLPGQDTQYF.

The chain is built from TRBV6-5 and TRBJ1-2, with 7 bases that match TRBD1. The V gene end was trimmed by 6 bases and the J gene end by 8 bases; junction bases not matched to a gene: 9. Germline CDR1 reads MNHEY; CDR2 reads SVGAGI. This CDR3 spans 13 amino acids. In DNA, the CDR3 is TGTGCCAGCAGCCCGACAGGGCCCTTGGGCTACACCTTC. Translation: CASSPTGPLGYTF.